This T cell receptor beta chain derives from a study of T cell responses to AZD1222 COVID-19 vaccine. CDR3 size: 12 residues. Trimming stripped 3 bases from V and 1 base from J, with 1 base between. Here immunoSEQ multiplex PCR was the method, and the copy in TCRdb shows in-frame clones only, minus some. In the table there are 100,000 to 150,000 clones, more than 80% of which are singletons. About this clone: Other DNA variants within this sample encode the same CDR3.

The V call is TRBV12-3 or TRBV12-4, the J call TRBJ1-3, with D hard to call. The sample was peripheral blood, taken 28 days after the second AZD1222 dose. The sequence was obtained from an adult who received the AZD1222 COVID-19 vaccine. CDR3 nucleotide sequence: TGTGCCAGCAGTTTTTCTGGAAACACCATATATTTT. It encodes CASSFSGNTIYF.